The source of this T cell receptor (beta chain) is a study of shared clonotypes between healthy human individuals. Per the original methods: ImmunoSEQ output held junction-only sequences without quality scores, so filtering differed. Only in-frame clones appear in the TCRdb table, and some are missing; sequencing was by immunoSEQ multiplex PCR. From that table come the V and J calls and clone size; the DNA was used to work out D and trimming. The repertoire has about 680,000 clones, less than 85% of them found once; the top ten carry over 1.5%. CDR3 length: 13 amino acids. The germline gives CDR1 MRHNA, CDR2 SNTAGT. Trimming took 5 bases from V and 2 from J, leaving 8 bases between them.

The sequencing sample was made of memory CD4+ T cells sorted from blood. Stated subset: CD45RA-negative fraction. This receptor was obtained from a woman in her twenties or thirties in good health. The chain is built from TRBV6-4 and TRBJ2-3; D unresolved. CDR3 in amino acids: CASSPGNTDTQYF. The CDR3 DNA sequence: TGTGCCAGCAGTCCGGGCAACACAGATACGCAGTATTTT.